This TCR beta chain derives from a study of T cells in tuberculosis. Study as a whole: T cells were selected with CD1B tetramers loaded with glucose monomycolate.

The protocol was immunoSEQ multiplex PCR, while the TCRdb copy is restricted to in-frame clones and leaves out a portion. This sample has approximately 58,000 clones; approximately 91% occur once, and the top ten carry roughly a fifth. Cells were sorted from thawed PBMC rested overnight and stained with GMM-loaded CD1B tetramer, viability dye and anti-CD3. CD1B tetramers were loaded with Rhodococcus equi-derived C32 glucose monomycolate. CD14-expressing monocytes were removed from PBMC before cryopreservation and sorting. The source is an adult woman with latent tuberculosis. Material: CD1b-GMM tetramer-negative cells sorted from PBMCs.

CDR3 sequence: CASSKGGAWETQYF. CDR3 DNA sequence: TGTGCCAGCAGCAAGGGGGGGGCGTGGGAGACCCAGTACTTC. The V and J genes are TRBV7-2 and TRBJ2-5; D is perhaps TRBD2 (7 bases). The germline V and J ends were trimmed by 5 bases and 5 bases, with 15 bases remaining between them. The CDR3 has 14 amino acids. Germline V gene data show CDR1 as SGHTA and CDR2 as FQGNSA.